The 19 T cell receptor beta chains given below trace back to one sample, sequenced in a study of cytomegalovirus exposure and HLA in healthy donors. Vbeta (60) and Jbeta (13) primers were used in the PCR. Clones were read by immunoSEQ multiplex PCR, and TCRdb kept only the in-frame ones, dropping some. The sample contains roughly 170,000 clones, just under 80% of which appear only once. The sample taken for sequencing was PBMCs. These receptor sequences come from a woman aged 50 to 60 in good health and CMV-seropositive.

The chain uses TRBV5-1 and TRBJ2-3; TRBD2 agrees at 15 bases. CDR1 and CDR2 (germline): SGHRS, YFSETQ. This CDR3 contains 18 residues. Losses at the gene ends were 4 bases for V and 1 base for J; bases not matched to a gene: 7. The CDR3 protein is CASSPGTSGGLRTDTQYF. The DNA of the CDR3 is TGCGCCAGCAGCCCCGGGACTAGCGGGGGGCTCCGCACAGATACGCAGTATTTT.

On this clone: The junction does not match germline at one end; this may be a read error. The rearrangement links TRBV7-9 to TRBJ2-7; 7 nucleotides match TRBD1. Germline V gene data show CDR1 as SEHNR and CDR2 as FQNEAQ (reference sequence). This CDR3 comprises 14 residues. The CDR3 DNA reads as TGTTCCAGCAGCTTAGGTCAGGGGGAATACGAGCAGTACTTC. This sequence encodes CSSSLGQGEYEQYF.

The chain links TRBV5-1 to TRBJ1-1; no reliable D call. Per the germline V gene, CDR1 is SGHRS and CDR2 is YFSETQ. Deletions cut 4 bases from V and 0 bases from J, with 10 bases between. The CDR3 consists of 14 residues. CDR3 in amino acids: CASSPSRMNTEAFF. The CDR3 DNA follows: TGCGCCAGCAGCCCATCCAGAATGAACACTGAAGCTTTCTTT. Variable domain in full (rest from reference TRBV5-1 and TRBJ1-1): KAGVTQTPRYLIKTRGQQVTLSCSPISGHRSVSWYQQTPGQGLQFLFEYFSETQRNKGNFPGRFSGRQFSNSRSEMNVSTLELGDSALYLCASSPSRMNTEAFFGQGTRLTVV.

The V gene is TRBV4-1, the J gene TRBJ1-4; 7 bases map to TRBD1. The CDR3 loop spans 15 amino acids. The trim removed 6 bases at V and 4 bases at J, leaving 8 bases unmatched. Per the germline V gene, CDR1 is MGHRA and CDR2 is YSYEKL. The CDR3 nucleotides read TGCGCCAGCAGTTCGAAACAGGGGATTAATGAAAAACTGTTTTTT. Encoded protein: CASSSKQGINEKLFF.

This clone was seen only once. The CDR3 carries no conserved terminal phenylalanine or tryptophan, so it likely arises from a read error. This sequence joins TRBV19 and TRBJ1-5; no firm D call. V was cut by 3 bases and J by 0 bases, with 21 bases left in between. Germline V CDR1 and CDR2: LNHDA, SQIVND (reference sequence). CDR3 size: 19 residues. CDR3 sequence reads: CASSMADVYWGTSNQPQHL. Written as DNA, the CDR3 is TGTGCCAGTAGTATGGCCGACGTTTATTGGGGAACTAGCAATCAGCCCCAGCATCTT.

V and J are TRBV7-9 and TRBJ1-4, with 8 bases that match TRBD1. CDR3 length equals 15 residues. In germline, CDR1 is SEHNR, CDR2 FQNEAQ (reference sequence). V shed 5 bases and J 7 bases; nucleotides not matched to a gene: 9. CDR3 amino acids: CASSLDRDYGEKLFF. Here the CDR3 DNA reads TGTGCCAGCAGCCTGGACAGGGATTACGGTGAAAAACTGTTTTTT.

The V gene is TRBV9, the J gene TRBJ1-4, with 9 positions matching TRBD1. CDR1 is SGDLS and CDR2 is YYNGEE in the germline V gene. The CDR3 totals 14 residues. V lost 3 bases and J lost 7; bases outside the gene matches: 4. The CDR3 sequence is CASSGTGGVEKLFF. For the CDR3, the DNA is TGTGCCAGCAGCGGAACAGGGGGCGTTGAAAAACTGTTTTTT.

The chain combines TRBV10-3 with TRBJ2-1, with 8 positions matching TRBD1. The CDR3 loop spans 13 amino acids. The V segment lost 4 bases and the J segment 10 bases; nucleotides outside the gene matches: 6. The V gene's germline CDR1 is ENHRY and CDR2 SYGVKD. CDR3 sequence: CAISADRAREQFF. The CDR3 DNA reads TGTGCCATCAGTGCGGACAGGGCGAGGGAGCAGTTCTTC.

This clone was counted only a few times. V usage is TRBV7-3 and J usage is TRBJ2-1; 15 bases are shared with TRBD2. V shed 1 base and J 8 bases; nucleotides not matched to a gene: 3. The CDR3 has 16 amino acids. The germline gives CDR1 SGHTA, CDR2 FQGTGA. In DNA, the CDR3 is TGTGCCAGCAGCTTAAATGGACTAGCGGGGGGGCATGAGCAGTTCTTC. Protein product: CASSLNGLAGGHEQFF.

This chain connects TRBV5-1 to TRBJ2-5; D gene uncertain. This CDR3 region has 14 residues. Germline assignment: CDR1 SGHRS and CDR2 YFSETQ. Trimming pared 1 base from V and 1 base from J, leaving 8 bases between. CDR3 sequence: CASSLSSPQETQYF. CDR3 DNA sequence: TGCGCCAGCAGCTTGTCGAGTCCCCAAGAGACCCAGTACTTC.

This chain links TRBV6-5 with TRBJ2-1, with 10 bases that match TRBD2. V lost 6 bases to trimming and J lost 7 bases; unmatched junction nucleotides: 9. Germline values: CDR1 MNHEY, CDR2 SVGAGI. The length of the CDR3 is 15 residues. CDR3 coding DNA: TGTGCCAGCAGCCCGAGGAGCGGGGGGGCAAATGAGCAGTTCTTC. It specifies CASSPRSGGANEQFF.

The chain uses TRBV5-4 and TRBJ2-1, with unresolved D. Germline V gene data show CDR1 as SGHNT and CDR2 as YYREEE (reference sequence). The CDR3 has 13 amino acids. Trimming shortened V by 0 bases and J by 9 bases, and 10 bases separated the two germline ends. The DNA for the CDR3 is TGTGCCAGCAGCTTGGACAGCCAAATTGAGCAGTTCTTC. Its protein product is CASSLDSQIEQFF.

V and J are TRBV7-8 and TRBJ2-2; maybe TRBD1 (6 bases). Germline V lookup: CDR1 SGHVS, CDR2 FQNEAQ. This CDR3 is built from 14 residues. The V end was cut by 5 bases, the J end by 4 bases, with 11 bases between. The CDR3, as DNA: TGTGCCAGCAGCCAAACAGGGACCACCGGGGAGCTGTTTTTT. Translation gives CASSQTGTTGELFF.

The chain has TRBV4-1 and TRBJ2-7, with TRBD2 identical over 7 bases. The CDR3 is 15 residues long. Trimming took 1 base from V and 2 from J; bases not matched to a gene: 5. From germline, CDR1 is MGHRA and CDR2 YSYEKL. CDR3 bases: TGCGCCAGCAGCCAAGTGTATGGGGGGGCCTACGAGCAGTACTTC. Translation gives CASSQVYGGAYEQYF.

This clone was counted a few times. The genes are TRBV11-2 and TRBJ2-1; 11 nucleotides agree with TRBD1. The CDR3 has 15 residues. With 5 bases clipped from V and 4 bases from J, the junction kept 4 bases outside the gene matches. The V gene's germline CDR1 is SGHAT and CDR2 FQNNGV. CDR3 in amino acids: CASSPWDRGYNEQFF. The CDR3, as DNA: TGTGCCAGCAGCCCCTGGGACAGGGGGTACAATGAGCAGTTCTTC.

The chain recombines TRBV10-3 with TRBJ2-3; the match to TRBD1 covers 9 bases. The trim removed 6 bases at V and 1 base at J, leaving 2 bases unmatched. The germline V gene encodes CDR1 ENHRY and CDR2 SYGVKD. CDR3 size: 14 residues. The DNA for the CDR3 is TGTGCCATCAGCCGGGACAGGGGCACAGATACGCAGTATTTT. It encodes CAISRDRGTDTQYF.

The chain combines TRBV4-1 with TRBJ2-5; 7 nucleotides align to TRBD2. This CDR3 is 17 amino acids long. The germline gives CDR1 MGHRA, CDR2 YSYEKL. V shed 0 bases and J 5 bases; nucleotides not matched to a gene: 12. CDR3 region: CASSQDTGGAGGETQYF. DNA for the CDR3: TGCGCCAGCAGCCAAGATACGGGAGGCGCGGGCGGCGAGACCCAGTACTTC.

The chain has TRBV2 and TRBJ2-1; TRBD1 is a possible D gene (6 bases). Germline V gene lookup returns CDR1 SNHLY and CDR2 FYNNEI. V lost 8 bases and J 10 bases, leaving 24 bases between the germline ends. This CDR3 contains 15 residues. The chain's CDR3 is CASHPRRLGAGEQFF. CDR3 in DNA: TGTGCCAGCCACCCCCGGAGGCTGGGGGCAGGGGAGCAGTTCTTC.

This clone showed up just once. The CDR3 sequence: CASSERGETQYF. The CDR3 DNA is TGTGCCAGCAGCGAGCGGGGTGAGACCCAGTACTTC. V is TRBV4-2 and J is TRBJ2-5; 7 nucleotides align to TRBD2. Germline V lookup: CDR1 LGHNA, CDR2 YNFKEQ. V shed 5 bases and J 5 bases; nucleotides not matched to a gene: 2. This CDR3 contains 12 residues.